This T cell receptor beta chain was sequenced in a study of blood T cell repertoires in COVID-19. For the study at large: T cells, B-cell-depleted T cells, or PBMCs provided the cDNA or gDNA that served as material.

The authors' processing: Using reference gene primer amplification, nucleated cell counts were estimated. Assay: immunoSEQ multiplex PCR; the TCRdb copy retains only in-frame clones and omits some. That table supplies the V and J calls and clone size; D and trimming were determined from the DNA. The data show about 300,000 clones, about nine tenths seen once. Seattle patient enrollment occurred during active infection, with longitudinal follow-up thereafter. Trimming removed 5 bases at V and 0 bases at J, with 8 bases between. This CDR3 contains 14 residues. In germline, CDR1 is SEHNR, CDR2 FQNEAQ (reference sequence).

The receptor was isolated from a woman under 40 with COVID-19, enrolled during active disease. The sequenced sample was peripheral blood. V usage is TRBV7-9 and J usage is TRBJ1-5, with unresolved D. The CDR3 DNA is TGTGCCAGCAGCGGTGAGGATAGCAATCAGCCCCAGCATTTT. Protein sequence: CASSGEDSNQPQHF.